This record looks at one T cell receptor (beta chain) sequence and its context. Its antigen target is currently unknown. No base quality information exists; no much larger clone differs at one position. The trial excluded patients who had a history of autoimmune disease or were on systemic immunosuppression. Peripheral blood for TCR sequencing was collected from all dose cohorts at baseline, on cycle 4 day 1, and on cycle 7 day 1. Samples came from an open-label, multicenter, first-in-human phase I dose-escalation trial of ivuxolimab. Adults with locally advanced or metastatic head and neck squamous cell, hepatocellular, melanoma or renal cell carcinoma were enrolled in the trial. CD4+ and CD8+ T cells were sorted separately from peripheral blood before TCR sequencing. Genomic DNA was isolated from the sorted cells so that the TCRbeta CDR3 region could be sequenced. The immunoSEQ Assay was used for sequencing of TCRbeta CDR3 regions. TCRdb took over this immuneACCESS table, retaining in-frame rearrangements with V and J assigned. Such tables are incomplete; in checked studies, under half of the missing clones stem from an unresolved V gene, and the remainder is unexplained. In this sample the table shows roughly 75,000 clones, 70% to 90% of which occur a single time. Together, the top ten hold 6.5% of the sample.

The germline V and J ends show losses of 6 bases and 2 bases respectively, and no gene match explains 3 bases of the junction. Its CDR3 holds 15 amino acids, cysteine through phenylalanine. Only the CDR3 part of the read is kept: 45 bases, read in frame from the first base. Taken from the germline V gene (reference sequence), the CDR1 and CDR2 loops are MNHEY and SMNVEV. These data come from a study of OX40 agonist ivuxolimab in advanced cancers. A note on the overall study: The costimulatory receptor OX40 (CD134) was targeted by ivuxolimab, a fully human IgG2 agonistic monoclonal antibody. Intravenous ivuxolimab was administered to patients every 2 weeks at six dose levels: 0.01, 0.1, 0.3, 1.5, 3 and 10 mg/kg. Among the approximately 50 dose-escalation patients, around 19 had hepatocellular carcinoma, approximately 15 melanoma, 9 renal cell carcinoma and 9 head and neck cancer. In the dose-escalation cohort, roughly 80% of patients were male, and the mean age was roughly 60 years, with a range of roughly 23 to 85. Patients were allowed to have had prior anti-PD-1, anti-PD-L1 or anti-CTLA-4 therapy, and 40% to 45% of the dose-escalation patients had previously received checkpoint inhibitors. Partial responses were achieved by three dose-escalation patients, of whom one had hepatocellular carcinoma and two had cutaneous melanoma. The purpose of peripheral TCRbeta sequencing was to test whether ivuxolimab changed TCR sequence diversity and led to clonal T-cell expansion. The monotherapy dose-escalation portion (N ≈ 52 patients) of the phase I ivuxolimab trial is reported in the paper. Broader findings and caveats from the paper: After ivuxolimab, expanded clones were on average more numerous among CD8+ T cells than among CD4+ T cells. Low levels of normalized T-cell clonal expansion were also shown by some nonresponding patients. Which antigens the clonally expanded peripheral T cells were specific for was not determined. In partial responders in the 0.1-3.0 mg/kg groups, normalized peripheral clonal expansion was found to be among the lowest, especially among CD8+ T cells. At doses of 0.1 to 3.0 mg/kg, clonal expansion of both CD4+ and CD8+ T cells in blood was seen between baseline and week 6.

The receptor chain draws on TRBV27 and TRBJ2-1; 11 bases in the middle match TRBD2. The sequenced sample was CD4+ or CD8+ T cells sorted from blood, obtained in a trial of the OX40 agonist ivuxolimab. The source of this sequence is an adult with an advanced solid tumor such as melanoma, head and neck, liver or kidney cancer. The nucleotide sequence is given as TGTGCCAGCAGCCCGGGACTAGCGGCCTACAATGAGCAGTTCTTC. This gives the protein CASSPGLAAYNEQFF.